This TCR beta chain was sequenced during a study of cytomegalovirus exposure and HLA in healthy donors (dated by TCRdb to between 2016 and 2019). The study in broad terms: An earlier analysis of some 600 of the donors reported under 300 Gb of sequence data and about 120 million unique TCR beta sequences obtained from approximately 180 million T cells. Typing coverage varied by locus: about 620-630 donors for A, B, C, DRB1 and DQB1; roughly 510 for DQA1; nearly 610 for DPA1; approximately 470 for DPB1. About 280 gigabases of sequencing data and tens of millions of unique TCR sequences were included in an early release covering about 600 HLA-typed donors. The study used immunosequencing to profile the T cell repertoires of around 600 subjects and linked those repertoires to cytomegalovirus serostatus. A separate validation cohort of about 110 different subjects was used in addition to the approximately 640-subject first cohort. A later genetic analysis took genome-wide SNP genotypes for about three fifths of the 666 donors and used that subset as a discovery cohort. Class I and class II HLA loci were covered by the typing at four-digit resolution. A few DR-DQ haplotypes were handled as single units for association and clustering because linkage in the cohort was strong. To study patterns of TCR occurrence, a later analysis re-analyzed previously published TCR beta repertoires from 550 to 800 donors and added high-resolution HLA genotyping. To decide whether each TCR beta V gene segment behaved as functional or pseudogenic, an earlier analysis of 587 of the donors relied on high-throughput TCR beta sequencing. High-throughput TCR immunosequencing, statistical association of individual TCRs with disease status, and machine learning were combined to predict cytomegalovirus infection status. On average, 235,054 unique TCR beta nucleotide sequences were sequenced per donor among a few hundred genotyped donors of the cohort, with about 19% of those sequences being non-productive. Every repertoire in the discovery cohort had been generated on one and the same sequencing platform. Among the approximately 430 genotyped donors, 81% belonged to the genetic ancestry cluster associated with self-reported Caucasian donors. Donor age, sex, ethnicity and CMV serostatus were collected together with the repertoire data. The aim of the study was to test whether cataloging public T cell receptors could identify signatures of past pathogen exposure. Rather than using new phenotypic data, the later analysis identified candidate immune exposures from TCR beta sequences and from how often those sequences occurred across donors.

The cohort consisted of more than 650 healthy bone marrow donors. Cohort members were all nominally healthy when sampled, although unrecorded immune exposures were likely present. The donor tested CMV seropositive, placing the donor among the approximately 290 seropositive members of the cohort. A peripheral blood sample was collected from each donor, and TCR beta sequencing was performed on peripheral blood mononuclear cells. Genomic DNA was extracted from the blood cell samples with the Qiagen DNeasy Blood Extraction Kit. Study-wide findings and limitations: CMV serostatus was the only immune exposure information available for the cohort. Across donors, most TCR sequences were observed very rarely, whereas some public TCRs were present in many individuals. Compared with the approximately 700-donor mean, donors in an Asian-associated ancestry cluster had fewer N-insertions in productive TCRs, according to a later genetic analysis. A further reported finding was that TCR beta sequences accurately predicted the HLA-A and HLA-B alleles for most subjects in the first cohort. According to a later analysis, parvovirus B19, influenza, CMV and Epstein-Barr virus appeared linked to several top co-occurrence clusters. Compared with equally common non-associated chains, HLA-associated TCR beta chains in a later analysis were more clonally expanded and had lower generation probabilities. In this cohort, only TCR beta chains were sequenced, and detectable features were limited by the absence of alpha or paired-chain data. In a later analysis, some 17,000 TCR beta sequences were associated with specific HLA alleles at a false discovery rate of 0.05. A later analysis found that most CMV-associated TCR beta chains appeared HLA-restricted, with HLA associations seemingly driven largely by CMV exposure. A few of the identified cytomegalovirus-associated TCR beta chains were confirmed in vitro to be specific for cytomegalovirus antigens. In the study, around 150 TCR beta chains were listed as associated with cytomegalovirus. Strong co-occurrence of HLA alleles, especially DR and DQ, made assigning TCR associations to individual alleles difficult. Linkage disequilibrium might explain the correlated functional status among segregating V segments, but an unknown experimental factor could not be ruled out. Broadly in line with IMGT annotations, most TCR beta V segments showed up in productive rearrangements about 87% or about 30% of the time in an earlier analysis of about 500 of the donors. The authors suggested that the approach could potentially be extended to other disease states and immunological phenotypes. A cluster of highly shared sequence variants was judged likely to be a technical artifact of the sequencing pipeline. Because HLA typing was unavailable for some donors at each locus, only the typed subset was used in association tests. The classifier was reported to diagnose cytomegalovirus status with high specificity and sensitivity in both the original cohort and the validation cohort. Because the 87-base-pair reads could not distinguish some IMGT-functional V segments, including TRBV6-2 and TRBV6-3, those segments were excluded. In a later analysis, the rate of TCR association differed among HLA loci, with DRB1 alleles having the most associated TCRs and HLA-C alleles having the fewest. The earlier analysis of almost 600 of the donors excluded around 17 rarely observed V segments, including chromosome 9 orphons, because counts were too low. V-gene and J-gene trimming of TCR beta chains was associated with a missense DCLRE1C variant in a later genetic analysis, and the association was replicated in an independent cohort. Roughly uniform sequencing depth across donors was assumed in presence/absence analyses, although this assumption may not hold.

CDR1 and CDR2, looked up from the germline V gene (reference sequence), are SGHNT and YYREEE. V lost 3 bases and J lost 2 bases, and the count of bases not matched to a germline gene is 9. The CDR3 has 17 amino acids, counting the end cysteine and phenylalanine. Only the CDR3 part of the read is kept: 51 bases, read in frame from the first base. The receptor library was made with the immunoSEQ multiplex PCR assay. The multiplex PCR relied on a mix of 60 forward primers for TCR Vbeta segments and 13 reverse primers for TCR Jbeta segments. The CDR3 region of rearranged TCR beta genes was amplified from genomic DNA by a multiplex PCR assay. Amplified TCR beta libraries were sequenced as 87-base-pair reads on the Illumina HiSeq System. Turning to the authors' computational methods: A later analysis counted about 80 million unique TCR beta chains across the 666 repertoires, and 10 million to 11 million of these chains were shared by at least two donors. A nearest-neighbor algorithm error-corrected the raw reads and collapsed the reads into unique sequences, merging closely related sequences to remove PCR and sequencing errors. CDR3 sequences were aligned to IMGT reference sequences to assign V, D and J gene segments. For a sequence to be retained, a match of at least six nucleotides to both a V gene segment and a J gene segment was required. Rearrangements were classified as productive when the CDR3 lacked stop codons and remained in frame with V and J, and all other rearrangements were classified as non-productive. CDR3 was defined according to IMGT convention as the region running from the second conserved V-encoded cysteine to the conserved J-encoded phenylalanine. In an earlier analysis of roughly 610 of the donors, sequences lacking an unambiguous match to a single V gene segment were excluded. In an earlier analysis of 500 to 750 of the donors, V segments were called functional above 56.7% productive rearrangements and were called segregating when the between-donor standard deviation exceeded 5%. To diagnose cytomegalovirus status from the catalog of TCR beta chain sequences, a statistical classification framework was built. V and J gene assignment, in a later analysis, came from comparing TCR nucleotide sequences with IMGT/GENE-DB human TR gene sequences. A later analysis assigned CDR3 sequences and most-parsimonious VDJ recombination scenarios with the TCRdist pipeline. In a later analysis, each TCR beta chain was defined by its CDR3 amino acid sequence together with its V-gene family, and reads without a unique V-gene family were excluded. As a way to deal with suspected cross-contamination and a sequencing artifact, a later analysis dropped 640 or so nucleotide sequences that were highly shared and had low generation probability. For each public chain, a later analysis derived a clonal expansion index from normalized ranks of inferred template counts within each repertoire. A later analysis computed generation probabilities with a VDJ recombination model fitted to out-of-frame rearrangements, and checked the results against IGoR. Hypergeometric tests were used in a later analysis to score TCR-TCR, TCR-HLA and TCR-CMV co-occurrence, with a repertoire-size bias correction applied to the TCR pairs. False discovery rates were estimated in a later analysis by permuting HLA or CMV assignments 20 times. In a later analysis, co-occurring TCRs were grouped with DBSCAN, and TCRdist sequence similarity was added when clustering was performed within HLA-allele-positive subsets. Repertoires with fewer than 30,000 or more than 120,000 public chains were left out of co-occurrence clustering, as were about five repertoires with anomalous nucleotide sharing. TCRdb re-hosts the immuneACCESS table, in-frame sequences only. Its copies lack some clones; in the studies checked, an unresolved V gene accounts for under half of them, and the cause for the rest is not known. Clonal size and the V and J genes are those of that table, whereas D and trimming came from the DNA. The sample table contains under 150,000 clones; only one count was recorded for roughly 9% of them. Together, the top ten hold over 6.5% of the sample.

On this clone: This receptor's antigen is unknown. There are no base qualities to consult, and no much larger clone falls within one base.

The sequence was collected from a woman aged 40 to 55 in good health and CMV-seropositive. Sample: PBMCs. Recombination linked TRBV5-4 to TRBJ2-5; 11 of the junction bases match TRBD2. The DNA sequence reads TGTGCCAGCAGCTATCAGTCTGGGACTAGCGGACAAGAGACCCAGTACTTC. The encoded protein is CASSYQSGTSGQETQYF.